This T cell receptor (beta chain) derives from a study of control samples from healthy donors and cancer patients. Libraries were prepared by immunoSEQ multiplex PCR; TCRdb keeps only in-frame clonotypes and omits some of them. The sample yields about 60,000 clones, roughly 86% seen once. This CDR3 is built from 16 residues. Germline V CDR1 and CDR2: SGHTA, FQGNSA. The V segment lost 0 bases and the J segment 1 base; nucleotides outside the gene matches: 2. The TCR originated in a man in his fifties in good health. The sample taken for sequencing was blood. The rearrangement joins TRBV7-2 to TRBJ2-2; 7 nucleotides align to TRBD2. The CDR3 is CASSLAGGRNTGELFF. CDR3 DNA sequence: TGTGCCAGCAGCTTAGCCGGCGGGAGGAACACCGGGGAGCTGTTTTTT.